Shown below are 15 T cell receptor beta chains from a single sample sequenced in a study of T cells in Graves' hyperthyroidism and ophthalmopathy. TCR beta CDR3 sequences were amplified from RNA transcripts. A first-round RT-PCR of the TCR CDR3 used the HTBI primer set. MiXCR, applied by TCRdb to the multiplex PCR reads, yields one record per CDR3 protein. The repertoire has approximately 25,000 distinct CDR3 sequences, approximately 46% of them found once; the top ten carry around 10%. The specimen sequenced was blood. These receptors all come from a woman aged 25-40 years with Graves' hyperthyroidism.

In its sample, this clonotype ranks as medium-sized. The V call is TRBV20-1, the J call TRBJ1-5; D remains ambiguous. This CDR3 is built from 11 residues. Germline lookup yields CDR1 DFQATT and CDR2 SNEGSKA (reference sequence). V shed 0 bases and J shed 13 bases, with 10 bases lying between them. The chain's CDR3 is CSAREDTRQHF. The CDR3 coding sequence is TGCAGTGCTAGAGAAGACACCCGACAGCATTTT.

As regards this clonotype: The CDR3 does not end in the conserved phenylalanine or tryptophan, so this is likely a read error. V and J are TRBV19 and TRBJ2-3; D may be TRBD2 (5 bases). Trimming pared 5 bases from V and 3 bases from J, leaving 21 bases between. Germline V CDR1 and CDR2: LNHDA, SQIVND (reference sequence). The CDR3 has 17 residues. CDR3 region: CASSPGSRAIDTDTQYS. The CDR3 DNA reads as TGTGCCAGTAGTCCGGGGTCGCGTGCCATTGATACAGATACGCAGTATTCT.

The chain recombines TRBV5-5 with TRBJ2-7, with D possibly being TRBD2 (5 bases). CDR1 SGHKS and CDR2 YYEKEE come from the germline V gene (reference sequence). Trimming cost V 6 bases and J 5 bases, with 12 bases left between them. The CDR3 length is 12 residues. The CDR3 is CASTERRDEQYF. In DNA, the CDR3 is TGTGCCAGCACCGAGAGGCGGGACGAGCAGTACTTC.

The chain carries TRBV9 and TRBJ2-5; 14 nucleotides agree with TRBD2. This CDR3 has 16 residues. Germline V gene data show CDR1 as SGDLS and CDR2 as YYNGEE. The J segment lost 6 bases and the V segment lost 0 bases, leaving 4 bases of the junction unmatched. In DNA, the CDR3 is TGTGCCAGCAGCGTAGGGGGGACTAGCGGGAGTCAGACCCAGTACTTC. The encoded protein is CASSVGGTSGSQTQYF.

This clonotype has a count of ten or more. The chain links TRBV7-3 to TRBJ2-3; tentatively, D is TRBD1 (6 bases). Looked up from germline, CDR1 is SGHTA and CDR2 is FQGTGA. This CDR3 contains 14 residues. The V and J ends lost 4 bases and 4 bases respectively, with 12 bases between them. CDR3 coding DNA: TGTGCCAGCAGCTATTCACAGGGTTCAGATACGCAGTATTTT. Translating gives CASSYSQGSDTQYF.

This clonotype was detected many times. This chain links TRBV28 with TRBJ2-3, with TRBD1 as a possible D gene (5 bases). The CDR3 loop spans 15 amino acids. Per the germline V gene, CDR1 is MDHEN and CDR2 is SYDVKM. V was pared by 6 bases and J by 4 bases, with 17 bases between. Here the CDR3 reads CASRLGRVFSDTQYF. The CDR3, as DNA: TGTGCCAGCAGGTTGGGCAGGGTGTTTTCAGATACGCAGTATTTT.

This clonotype was recorded many times. The chain has TRBV24-1 and TRBJ2-1; 11 bases fit TRBD1. This CDR3 is 16 amino acids long. Germline V gene lookup returns CDR1 KGHDR and CDR2 SFDVKD. The V segment lost 3 bases and the J segment 8 bases; nucleotides outside the gene matches: 8. The CDR3 DNA is TGTGCCACCAGTGATCCAGGGACAGGGGGTGAATATGAGCAGTTCTTC. Translation: CATSDPGTGGEYEQFF.

This clonotype was seen many times. The chain employs TRBV6-6 and TRBJ1-5; no firm D call. This CDR3 contains 11 residues. Germline V gives CDR1 MNHNY, CDR2 SVGAGI (reference sequence). V lost 6 bases to trimming and J lost 9 bases, with 9 bases between them. The CDR3 DNA is TGTGCCAGCAGCCGAGATTGGCCCCAGCATTTT. This encodes CASSRDWPQHF.

This clonotype is medium-sized within its sample. The rearrangement uses TRBV7-2 and TRBJ1-2, with 7 bases identical to TRBD1. Losses at the gene ends were 1 base for V and 3 bases for J; bases not matched to a gene: 5. Germline V gene data show CDR1 as SGHTA and CDR2 as FQGNSA. This CDR3 has 15 residues. The CDR3 reads CASSLGQGVYYGYTF. Here the CDR3 DNA reads TGTGCCAGCAGCTTAGGCCAGGGGGTGTACTATGGCTACACCTTC. Variable domain in full (rest from reference TRBV7-2 and TRBJ1-2): GAGVSQSPSNKVTEKGKDVELRCDPISGHTALYWYRQSLGQGLEFLIYFQGNSAPDKSGLPSDRFSAERTGGSVSTLTIQRTQQEDSAVYLCASSLGQGVYYGYTFGSGTRLTVV.

The chain combines TRBV13 with TRBJ1-6, with 9 positions matching TRBD1. The length of the CDR3 is 15 residues. Germline lookup yields CDR1 PRHDT and CDR2 FYEKMQ (reference sequence). V was clipped by 5 bases and J by 7 bases; unmatched bases: 6. The CDR3 DNA reads TGTGCCAGCAGCGTGGGACAGGGAGGGAATTCACCCCTCCACTTT. This sequence encodes CASSVGQGGNSPLHF.

The chain combines TRBV2 with TRBJ2-3; 14 bases fit TRBD2. J gave up 0 bases and V 8 bases, and 7 bases lay outside the gene matches. Germline V CDR1 and CDR2: SNHLY, FYNNEI. This CDR3 comprises 17 residues. The CDR3 region has the DNA TGTGCCAGCGGAGGGACTAGCGGGAGAGGGAGCACAGATACGCAGTATTTT. Translated: CASGGTSGRGSTDTQYF.

CDR3 DNA sequence: TGTGCCAGCAGAGGGACTAGCGGGAGTGCTAAAAATGAGCAGTTCTTC. Translated: CASRGTSGSAKNEQFF. This chain joins TRBV25-1 and TRBJ2-1, with 14 bases matching TRBD2. J gave up 7 bases and V 6 bases, and 8 bases lay outside the gene matches. Germline-derived CDR1 and CDR2 are MGHDK and SYGVNS. The CDR3 contains 16 residues. The full variable domain, with the rest looked up from reference TRBV25-1 and TRBJ2-1, is EADIYQTPRYLVIGTGKKITLECSQTMGHDKMYWYQQDPGMELHLIHYSYGVNSTEKGDLSSESTVSRIRTEHFPLTLESARPSHTSQYLCASRGTSGSAKNEQFFGPGTRLTVL.

A remark on this clonotype: At one boundary the junction diverges from the germline segment, which might be a read error. This chain uses TRBV28 with TRBJ2-1; TRBD1 is a possible D gene (7 bases). Germline V gives CDR1 MDHEN, CDR2 SYDVKM. There are 12 residues in the CDR3. In nucleotides, the CDR3 is TGTGCCAGCAGTTCCCAGGGGGGCGAGCAGTCCTTC. Protein product: CASSSQGGEQSF. Filled out from reference TRBV28 and TRBJ2-1, the complete variable domain reads DVKVTQSSRYLVKRTGEKVFLECVQDMDHENMFWYRQDPGLGLRLIYFSYDVKMKEKGDIPEGYSVSREKKERFSLILESASTNQTSMYLCASSSQGGEQSFGPGTRLTVL.

By its share, this clonotype is medium-sized. The V and J genes are TRBV20-1 and TRBJ2-7; D possibly matches TRBD1 or TRBD2 (5 bases each). CDR3 length: 11 residues. Trimming stripped 7 bases from V and 7 bases from J, with 14 bases between. Germline V lookup: CDR1 DFQATT, CDR2 SNEGSKA (reference sequence). This chain's CDR3 is CSVPRDLEQYF. The DNA of the CDR3 is TGCAGTGTTCCCCGGGACCTAGAGCAGTACTTC.

The sample holds many counts of this clonotype. This chain joins TRBV12-3 or TRBV12-4 and TRBJ2-7; TRBD1 might be the D (6 bases). CDR3 length equals 13 residues. Trimming removed 5 bases from V and 2 bases from J, with 10 bases in between. CDR3: CASSAQGPYEQYF. The CDR3 DNA reads as TGTGCCAGCAGTGCACAGGGTCCCTACGAGCAGTACTTC.